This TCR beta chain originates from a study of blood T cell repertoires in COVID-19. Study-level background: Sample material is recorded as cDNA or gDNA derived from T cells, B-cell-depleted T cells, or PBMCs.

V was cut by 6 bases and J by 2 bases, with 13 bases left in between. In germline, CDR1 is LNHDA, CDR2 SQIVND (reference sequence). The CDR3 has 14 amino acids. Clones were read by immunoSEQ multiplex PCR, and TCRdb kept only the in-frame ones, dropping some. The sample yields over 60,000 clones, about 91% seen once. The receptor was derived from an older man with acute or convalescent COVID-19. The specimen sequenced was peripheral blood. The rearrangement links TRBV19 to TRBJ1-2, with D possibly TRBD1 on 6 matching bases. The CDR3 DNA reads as TGTGCCAGTAGCCCGTTGGGGGCCAACTATGGCTACACCTTC. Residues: CASSPLGANYGYTF.